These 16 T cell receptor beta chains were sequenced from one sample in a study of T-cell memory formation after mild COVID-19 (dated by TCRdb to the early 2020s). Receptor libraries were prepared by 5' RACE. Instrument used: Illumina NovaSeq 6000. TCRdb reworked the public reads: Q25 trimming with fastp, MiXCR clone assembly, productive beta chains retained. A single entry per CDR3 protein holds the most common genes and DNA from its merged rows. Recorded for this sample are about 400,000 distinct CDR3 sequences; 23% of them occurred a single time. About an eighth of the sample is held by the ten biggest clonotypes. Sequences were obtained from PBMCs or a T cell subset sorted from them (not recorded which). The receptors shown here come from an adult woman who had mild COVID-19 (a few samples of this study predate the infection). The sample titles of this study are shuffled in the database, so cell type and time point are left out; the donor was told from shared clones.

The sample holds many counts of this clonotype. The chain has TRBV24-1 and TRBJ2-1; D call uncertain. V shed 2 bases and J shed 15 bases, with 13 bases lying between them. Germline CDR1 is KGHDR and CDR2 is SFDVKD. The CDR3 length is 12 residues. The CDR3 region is CATSDSGLTTFF. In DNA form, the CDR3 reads TGTGCCACCAGTGATTCGGGCCTTACGACGTTCTTC.

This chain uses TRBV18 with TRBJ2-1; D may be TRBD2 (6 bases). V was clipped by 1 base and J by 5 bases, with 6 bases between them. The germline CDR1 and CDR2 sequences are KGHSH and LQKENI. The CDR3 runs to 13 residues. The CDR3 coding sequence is TGTGCCAGCTCACCACGACTAGACAATGAGCAGTTCTTC. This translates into CASSPRLDNEQFF.

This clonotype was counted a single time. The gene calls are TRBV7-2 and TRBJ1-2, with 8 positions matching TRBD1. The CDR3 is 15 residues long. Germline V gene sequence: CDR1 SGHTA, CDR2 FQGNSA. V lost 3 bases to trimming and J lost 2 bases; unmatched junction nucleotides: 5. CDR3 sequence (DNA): TGTGCCAGCAGCTTCGGGCAGGGGGCAAACTATGGCTACACCTTC. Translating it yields CASSFGQGANYGYTF.

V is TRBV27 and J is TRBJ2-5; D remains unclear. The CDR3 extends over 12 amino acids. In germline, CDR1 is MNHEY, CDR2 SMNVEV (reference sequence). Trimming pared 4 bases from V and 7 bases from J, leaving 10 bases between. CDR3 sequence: CASSSPRGTQYF. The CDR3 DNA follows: TGTGCCAGCAGTTCCCCGAGAGGGACCCAGTACTTC.

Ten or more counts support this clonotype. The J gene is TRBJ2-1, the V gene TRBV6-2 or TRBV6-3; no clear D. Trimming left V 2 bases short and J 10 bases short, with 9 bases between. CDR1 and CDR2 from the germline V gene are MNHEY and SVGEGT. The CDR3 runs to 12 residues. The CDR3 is CASSYGGTEQFF. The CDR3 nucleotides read TGTGCCAGCAGTTACGGCGGAACAGAGCAGTTCTTC.

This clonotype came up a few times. CDR3 DNA sequence: TGTGCCAGCAGCCAAGATTGGCGGGGACGAGGAGAGACCCAGTACTTC. Translation: CASSQDWRGRGETQYF. The chain uses TRBV4-2 and TRBJ2-5, with a possible D match to TRBD2 (6 bases). Germline CDR1 reads LGHNA; CDR2 reads YNFKEQ. The length of the CDR3 is 16 residues. V was shortened by 0 bases and J by 4 bases, with 15 bases between the two germline ends.

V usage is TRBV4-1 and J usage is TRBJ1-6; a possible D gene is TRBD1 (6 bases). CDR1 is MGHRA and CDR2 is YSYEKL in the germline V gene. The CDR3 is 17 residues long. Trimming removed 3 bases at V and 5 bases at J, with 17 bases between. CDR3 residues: CASSHGWTAGDNSPLHF. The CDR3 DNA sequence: TGCGCCAGCAGCCACGGATGGACGGCAGGGGATAATTCACCCCTCCACTTT.

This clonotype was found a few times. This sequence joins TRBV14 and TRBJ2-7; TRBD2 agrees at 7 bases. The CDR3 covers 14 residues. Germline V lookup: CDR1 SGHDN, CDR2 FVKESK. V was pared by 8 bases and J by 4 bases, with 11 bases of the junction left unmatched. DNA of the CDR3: TGTGCCAGCCGTGGTGGCGGGAGAGGTTACGAGCAGTACTTC. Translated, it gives CASRGGGRGYEQYF.

In nucleotides, the CDR3 is TGTGCCAGTAGCACCAGACCTGACAGGATAAGCAATCAGCCCCAGCATTTT. It is translated as CASSTRPDRISNQPQHF. This chain uses TRBV19 with TRBJ1-5; possibly TRBD1 for D (6 bases). Deletions cut 6 bases from V and 1 base from J, with 19 bases between. This CDR3 region has 17 residues. CDR1 and CDR2 from the germline V gene are LNHDA and SQIVND (reference sequence).

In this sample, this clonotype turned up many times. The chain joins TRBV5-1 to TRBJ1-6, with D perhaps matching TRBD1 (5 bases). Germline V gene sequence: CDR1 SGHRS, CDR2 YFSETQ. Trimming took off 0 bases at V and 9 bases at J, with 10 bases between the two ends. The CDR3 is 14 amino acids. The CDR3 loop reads CASSLVGDTSPLHF. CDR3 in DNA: TGCGCCAGCAGCTTGGTAGGGGATACTTCACCCCTCCACTTT.

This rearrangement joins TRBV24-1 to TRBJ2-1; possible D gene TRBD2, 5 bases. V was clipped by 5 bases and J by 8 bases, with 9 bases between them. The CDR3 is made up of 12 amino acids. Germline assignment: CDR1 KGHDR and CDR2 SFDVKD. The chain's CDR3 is CATSVTRYEQFF. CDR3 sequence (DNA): TGTGCCACCAGTGTTACTAGGTATGAGCAGTTCTTC.

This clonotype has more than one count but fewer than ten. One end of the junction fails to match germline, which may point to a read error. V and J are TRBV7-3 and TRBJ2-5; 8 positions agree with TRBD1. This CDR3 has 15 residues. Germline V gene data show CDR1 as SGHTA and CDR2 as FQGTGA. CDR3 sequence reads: CASRTKGQVTPPLPF. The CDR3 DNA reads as TGTGCCAGCAGGACCAAGGGACAGGTTACACCACCCCTCCCTTTC.

The CDR3 reads CASSLWGQYGYTF. CDR3 in DNA: TGTGCCAGCAGTTTATGGGGACAGTATGGCTACACCTTC. V is TRBV12-3 or TRBV12-4 and J is TRBJ1-2, with TRBD1 matching over 7 bases. This CDR3 comprises 13 residues. With 2 bases clipped from V and 5 bases from J, the junction kept 2 bases outside the gene matches.

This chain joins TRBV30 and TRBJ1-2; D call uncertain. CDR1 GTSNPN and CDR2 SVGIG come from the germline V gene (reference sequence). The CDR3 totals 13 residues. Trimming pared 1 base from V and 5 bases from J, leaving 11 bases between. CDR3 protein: CAWSAGVAYGYTF. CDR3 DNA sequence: TGTGCCTGGAGTGCCGGGGTCGCATATGGCTACACCTTC.

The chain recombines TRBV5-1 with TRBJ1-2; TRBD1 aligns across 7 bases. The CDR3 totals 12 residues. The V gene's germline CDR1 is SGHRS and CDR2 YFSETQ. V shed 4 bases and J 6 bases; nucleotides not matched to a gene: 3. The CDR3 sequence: CASSVGQDGYTF. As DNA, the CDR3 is TGCGCCAGCAGCGTCGGACAGGATGGCTACACCTTC.

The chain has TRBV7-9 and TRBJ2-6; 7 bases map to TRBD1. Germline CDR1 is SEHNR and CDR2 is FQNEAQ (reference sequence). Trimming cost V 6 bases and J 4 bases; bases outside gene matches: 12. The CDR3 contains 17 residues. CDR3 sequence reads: CASRPLSTGSGANVLTF. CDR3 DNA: TGTGCCAGCAGACCCCTATCGACAGGGTCCGGGGCCAACGTCCTGACTTTC.